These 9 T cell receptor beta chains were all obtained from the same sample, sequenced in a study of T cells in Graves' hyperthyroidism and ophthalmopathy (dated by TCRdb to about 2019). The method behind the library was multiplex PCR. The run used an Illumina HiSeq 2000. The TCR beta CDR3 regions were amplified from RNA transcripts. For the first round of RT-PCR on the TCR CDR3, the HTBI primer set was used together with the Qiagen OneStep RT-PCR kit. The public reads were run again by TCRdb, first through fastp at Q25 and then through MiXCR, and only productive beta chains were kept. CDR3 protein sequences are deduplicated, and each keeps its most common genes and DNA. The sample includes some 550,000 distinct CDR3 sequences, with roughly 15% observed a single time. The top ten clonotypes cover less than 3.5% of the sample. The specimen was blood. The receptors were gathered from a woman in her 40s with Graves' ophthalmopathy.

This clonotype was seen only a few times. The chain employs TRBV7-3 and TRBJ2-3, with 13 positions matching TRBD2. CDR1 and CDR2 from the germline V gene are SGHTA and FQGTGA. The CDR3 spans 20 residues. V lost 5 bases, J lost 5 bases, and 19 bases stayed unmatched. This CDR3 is CASSAEGSLLAGGPGDTQYF. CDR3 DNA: TGTGCCAGCAGCGCAGAAGGGAGCCTACTAGCGGGAGGGCCGGGAGATACGCAGTATTTT.

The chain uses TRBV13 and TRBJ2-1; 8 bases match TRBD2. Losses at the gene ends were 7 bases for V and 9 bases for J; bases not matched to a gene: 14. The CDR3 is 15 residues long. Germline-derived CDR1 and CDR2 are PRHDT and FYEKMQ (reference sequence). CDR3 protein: CASKRAGGLPSEQFF. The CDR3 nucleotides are TGTGCCAGCAAGCGGGCGGGAGGACTTCCGAGTGAGCAGTTCTTC.

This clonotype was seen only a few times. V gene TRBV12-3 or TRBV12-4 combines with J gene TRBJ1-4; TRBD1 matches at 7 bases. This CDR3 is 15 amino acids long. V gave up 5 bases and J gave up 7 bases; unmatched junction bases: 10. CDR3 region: CASSQRGRDSEKLFF. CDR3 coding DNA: TGTGCCAGCAGTCAAAGGGGCAGGGACAGTGAAAAACTGTTTTTT.

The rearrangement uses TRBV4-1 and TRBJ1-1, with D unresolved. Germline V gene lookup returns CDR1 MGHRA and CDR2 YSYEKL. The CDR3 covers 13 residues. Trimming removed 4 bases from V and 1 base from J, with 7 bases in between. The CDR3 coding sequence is TGCGCCAGCAGCCGACCGGGGAACACTGAAGCTTTCTTT. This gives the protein CASSRPGNTEAFF.

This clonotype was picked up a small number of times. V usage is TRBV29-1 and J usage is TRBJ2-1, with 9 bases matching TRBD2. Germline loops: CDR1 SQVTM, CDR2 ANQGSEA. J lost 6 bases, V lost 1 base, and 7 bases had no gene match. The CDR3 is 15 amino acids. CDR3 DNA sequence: TGCAGCGTTGAAGGGGGGACTAGCCCGGCCAATGAGCAGTTCTTC. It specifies CSVEGGTSPANEQFF.

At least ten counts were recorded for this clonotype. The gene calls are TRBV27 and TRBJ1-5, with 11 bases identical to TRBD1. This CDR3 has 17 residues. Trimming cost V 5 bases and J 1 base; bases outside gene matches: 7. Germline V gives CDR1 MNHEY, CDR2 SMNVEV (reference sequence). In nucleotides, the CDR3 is TGTGCCAGCAGTCCCGGACAGGGGGCGTGGAGCAATCAGCCCCAGCATTTT. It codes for CASSPGQGAWSNQPQHF.

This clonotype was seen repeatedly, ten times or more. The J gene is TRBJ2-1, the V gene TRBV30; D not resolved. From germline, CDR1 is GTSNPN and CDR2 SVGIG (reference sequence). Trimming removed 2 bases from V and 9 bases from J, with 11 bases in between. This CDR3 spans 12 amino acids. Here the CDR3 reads CAWSQQSFEQFF. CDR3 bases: TGTGCCTGGAGTCAACAGAGCTTTGAGCAGTTCTTC.

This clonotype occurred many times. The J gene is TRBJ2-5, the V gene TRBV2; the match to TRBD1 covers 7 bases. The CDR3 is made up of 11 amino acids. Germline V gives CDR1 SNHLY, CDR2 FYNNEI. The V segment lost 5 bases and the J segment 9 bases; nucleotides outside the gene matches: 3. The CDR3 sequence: CASSLDRPQYF. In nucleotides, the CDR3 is TGTGCCAGCAGTTTGGACAGGCCCCAGTACTTC.

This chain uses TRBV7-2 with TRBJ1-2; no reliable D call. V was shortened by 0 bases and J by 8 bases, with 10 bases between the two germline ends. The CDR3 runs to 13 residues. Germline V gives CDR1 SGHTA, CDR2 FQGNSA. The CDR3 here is CASSLAGATGYTF. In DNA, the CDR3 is TGTGCCAGCAGCTTAGCGGGCGCGACGGGCTACACCTTC.